These 3 T cell receptor beta chains share one sample of origin, sequenced in a study of blood T cell repertoires in COVID-19. TCRdb's table, derived via immunoSEQ multiplex PCR, lists solely in-frame clones and lacks some. The data hold 200,000 to 250,000 clones, with around nine tenths observed a single time. Source material: peripheral blood. The receptors derive from a man in his fifties or sixties who had recovered from COVID-19.

V gene TRBV18 combines with J gene TRBJ1-5; the match to TRBD1 covers 8 bases. Unmatched junction bases numbered 8, after V lost 4 bases and J lost 3 bases. CDR3 length equals 16 residues. CDR1 and CDR2 (germline): KGHSH, LQKENI. The DNA for the CDR3 is TGTGCCAGCTCACTCTCCGGGACAGGTGACAATCAGCCCCAGCATTTT. Its translation: CASSLSGTGDNQPQHF. Supplemented by reference TRBV18 and TRBJ1-5, the full variable domain reads NAGVMQNPRHLVRRRGQEARLRCSPMKGHSHVYWYRQLPEEGLKFMVYLQKENIIDESGMPKERFSAEFPKEGPSILRIQQVVRGDSAAYFCASSLSGTGDNQPQHFGDGTRLSIL.

The rearrangement uses TRBV10-1 and TRBJ2-1, with 8 bases matching TRBD2. Losses at the gene ends were 4 bases for V and 6 bases for J; bases not matched to a gene: 8. Germline lookup yields CDR1 WNHNN and CDR2 SYGVQD (reference sequence). The CDR3 loop spans 15 amino acids. CDR3 in DNA: TGCGCCAGCAGTGTAGGGACTAGTAGCTTCAATGAGCAGTTCTTC. It yields the protein CASSVGTSSFNEQFF.

The chain employs TRBV6-2 or TRBV6-3 and TRBJ2-7; the D gene is possibly TRBD2 (5 bases). The CDR3 is made up of 14 amino acids. V lost 2 bases, J lost 4 bases, and 12 bases lay in between. CDR1 and CDR2 from the germline V gene are MNHEY and SVGEGT. CDR3 protein: CASSYHGLQYEQYF. The CDR3 nucleotides read TGTGCCAGCAGTTACCACGGACTGCAGTACGAGCAGTACTTC.